The sequence of this T cell receptor (beta chain) was determined in a study of molecular identifiers for immune sequencing clone quantification. There are 13 residues in the CDR3. Trimming pared 5 bases from V and 2 bases from J, leaving 7 bases between. Germline loops: CDR1 SEHNR, CDR2 FQNEAQ (reference sequence). MiXCR was run by TCRdb on the PCR reads, yielding one entry per CDR3 protein. The sample includes hundreds of thousands of distinct CDR3 sequences, over 20% seen only once; the top ten take approximately 0.83%. This clonotype has a count of ten or more. Sequencing used naive CD8+ T cells from blood, with Jurkat cell RNA spiked in. The subset: FACS-sorted CD8+CD4-CCR7+CD45RA+ naive T cells. This sequence was found in a human donor in good health. Some libraries in this study had Jurkat cell RNA spiked in. This chain uses TRBV7-9 with TRBJ2-1, with D unclear. DNA of the CDR3: TGTGCCAGCAGCCGTTCCGCCTACAATGAGCAGTTCTTC. This encodes CASSRSAYNEQFF.